Listed below are T cell receptor beta chains from one sample, sequenced in a study of T cell repertoires in cytomegalovirus infection. TCRdb re-called the reads through MiXCR, storing one row per CDR3 protein. Seen here are about 140,000 distinct CDR3 sequences, 32% observed once, and the top ten hold around half. The antigens of these receptors remain unknown. The sample consisted of CD8+ T cells from cultured PBMCs, taken from culture after CMV antigen stimulation. The receptors were gathered from a human donor in good health (CMV status not recorded). Some clones in this sample may be carry-over from other donors' samples. CDR3s include the opening cysteine and the closing phenylalanine or tryptophan. A D gene is named only where the DNA matches it firmly. Clone sizes are given selectively: once, few, many, or a class where the clone is expanded.

D | size | J | V | DNA | CDR3
. | few | TRBJ2-1 | TRBV19 | TGTGCCAGTAGTAGAATGTGGGGGTGGGACAATGCTGAGCAGTTCTTC | CASSRMWGWDNAEQFF
. | few | TRBJ1-5 | TRBV28 | TGTGCCAGCAGTACCGACACCCTCTCAGGTAACAACCAGCCCCAGCATTTT | CASSTDTLSGNNQPQHF
. | many | TRBJ1-2 | TRBV12-3/TRBV12-4 | TGTGCCAGCAGTTATACGGAGGATGGCTACACCTTC | CASSYTEDGYTF
TRBD2 | . | TRBJ2-7 | TRBV7-8 | TGTGCCAGCGGGGATGATTGGCGGGGGATGAACGAGCAGTACTTC | CASGDDWRGMNEQYF
. | . | TRBJ1-5 | TRBV6-8 | TGTGCCAGCAGTCCCCACCGGGGGACTAGCAATCAGCCCCAGCATTTT | CASSPHRGTSNQPQHF
. | many | TRBJ2-7 | TRBV7-8 | TGTGCCAGCAGCTCCAACTCCTACGAGCAGTACTTC | CASSSNSYEQYF
. | few | TRBJ2-7 | TRBV19 | TGTGCCAGTAGTCACCTCAGGGACCCGCCGGGCGAGCAGTACTTC | CASSHLRDPPGEQYF
. | many | TRBJ2-5 | TRBV7-8 | TGTGCCAGCAGCCCGCCTTCGTTGACCGAAGAGACCCAGTACTTC | CASSPPSLTEETQYF
. | few | TRBJ1-4 | TRBV7-8 | TGTGCCAGCAGCTCCCAGGGGATGTCTAATGAAAAACTGTTTTTT | CASSSQGMSNEKLFF
TRBD2 | few | TRBJ2-3 | TRBV7-6 | TGTGCCAGCAGCTTAGCAGCGGGGGGAAGCACAGATACGCAGTATTTT | CASSLAAGGSTDTQYF
TRBD1 | . | TRBJ1-2 | TRBV6-2/TRBV6-3 | TGTGCCAGCAGCGGGACAGCTAACTATGGCTACACCTTC | CASSGTANYGYTF
. | few | TRBJ2-1 | TRBV9 | TGTGCCAGCAGCCCCCCAGGCCTAAGCTACAATGAGCAGTTCTTC | CASSPPGLSYNEQFF
. | . | TRBJ2-2 | TRBV19 | TGTGCCAGTAGTATAGCAGGTACCGGGGAGCTGTTTTTT | CASSIAGTGELFF
. | . | TRBJ1-1 | TRBV11-2 | TGTGCCAGCAGCTTAGGGGCCGTTGAAGCTTTCTTT | CASSLGAVEAFF
TRBD1 | . | TRBJ1-5 | TRBV19 | TGTGCCAGTAGTTGGACAGGGTACGATCAGCCCCAGCATTTT | CASSWTGYDQPQHF
. | once | TRBJ2-7 | TRBV7-6 | TGTGCCAGCAGCGGGCGGACAGCCTCCTACGAGCAGTACTTC | CASSGRTASYEQYF
. | . | TRBJ2-7 | TRBV19 | TGTGCCAGTAGTATAGGGGCGAGGCAGTACTTC | CASSIGARQYF
. | . | TRBJ1-6 | TRBV2 | TGTGCCAGCACCCACCGGGGCTATAATTCACCCCTCCACTTT | CASTHRGYNSPLHF
. | . | TRBJ2-1 | TRBV5-5 | TGTGCCAGCAGCTCGACAGTCCGAGATCAGGGCAATGAGCAGTTCTTC | CASSSTVRDQGNEQFF
. | few | TRBJ1-5 | TRBV7-2 | TGTGCCAGCAGCCGATACGCGACACCCAATCAGCCCCAGCATTTT | CASSRYATPNQPQHF
TRBD1 | few | TRBJ2-3 | TRBV10-3 | TGTGCCATCAGCTCGGGACAGGGGTCGACAGATACGCAGTATTTT | CAISSGQGSTDTQYF
. | few | TRBJ1-3 | TRBV6-5 | TGTGCCAGCAGTTACGGGACTGGAAACACCATATATTTT | CASSYGTGNTIYF
. | . | TRBJ2-7 | TRBV5-4 | TGTGCCAGCAGCTTGTCCTCGGACGAGCAGTACTTC | CASSLSSDEQYF
. | . | TRBJ2-5 | TRBV6-1 | TGTGCCAGCAGTGGCTACACCGAGGGTCAAGAGACCCAGTACTTC | CASSGYTEGQETQYF
TRBD2 | few | TRBJ2-2 | TRBV15 | TGTGCCACCAGCAGAGATCGGGGGGGTACCGGGGAGCTGTTTTTT | CATSRDRGGTGELFF
TRBD2 | . | TRBJ2-3 | TRBV20-1 | TGCAGTGCCCAAGCTGAGACAATCCAGACTAGCGGGGGCACAGATACGCAGTATTTT | CSAQAETIQTSGGTDTQYF
. | . | TRBJ2-1 | TRBV4-1 | TGCGCCAGCAGCCAAGATGAAGGAGTTTACAATGAGCAGTTCTTC | CASSQDEGVYNEQFF
TRBD1 | few | TRBJ1-2 | TRBV4-1 | TGCGCCAGCAGCCAAGAGCTGACAGGGTTGGAAGGCTACACCTTC | CASSQELTGLEGYTF
TRBD2 | . | TRBJ2-1 | TRBV6-8 | TGTGCCAGCAGCCCCGGGACTAGTCGGTCCCATGAGCAGTTCTTC | CASSPGTSRSHEQFF
. | . | TRBJ2-1 | TRBV29-1 | TGCAGCGTTGTGGGACACAGCTCCTACAATGAGCAGTTCTTC | CSVVGHSSYNEQFF
TRBD2 | . | TRBJ2-2 | TRBV7-3 | TGTGCCAGCAGCTTAATCCCAGCGGGGGGGCCGGAGACCGAGGAGCTGTTTTTT | CASSLIPAGGPETEELFF
. | . | TRBJ1-5 | TRBV12-3/TRBV12-4 | TGTGCCAGCAGTTTATCCGGCTCGCGGGCCGCGAATAGCAATCAGCCCCAGCATTTT | CASSLSGSRAANSNQPQHF
. | few | TRBJ2-1 | TRBV19 | TGTGCCAGTAGTATAGGGGCCCGGGGGCGGGAGCAGTTCTTC | CASSIGARGREQFF
. | . | TRBJ1-1 | TRBV9 | TGTGCCAGCAGCCCAGAGGGGCTTACACGAGGGGCTTTCTTT | CASSPEGLTRGAFF
. | . | TRBJ1-1 | TRBV28 | TGTGCCAGCAGGGCACTGATGGGGGTGGACACTGAAGCTTTCTTT | CASRALMGVDTEAFF
TRBD1 | . | TRBJ2-7 | TRBV12-5 | TGTGCTAGTGGGCCGGGACAGGGGAACTCCTACGAGCAGTACTTC | CASGPGQGNSYEQYF
. | many | TRBJ2-1 | TRBV7-2 | TGTGCCAGCAGCCCTTTGCCCTTAGGACAGTCAAATGAGCAGTTCTTC | CASSPLPLGQSNEQFF
TRBD1 | few | TRBJ2-5 | TRBV12-3/TRBV12-4 | TGTGCCAGCACTACCGGGACAGGGGTAATGGAGACCCAGTACTTC | CASTTGTGVMETQYF
TRBD1 | . | TRBJ2-7 | TRBV12-3/TRBV12-4 | TGTGCCAGCAGTTCGGGACAGGCCACCTACGAGCAGTACTTC | CASSSGQATYEQYF
TRBD1 | once | TRBJ1-5 | TRBV4-1 | TGCGCCAGCAGCCAAGACGTCGGACAGGCCCTGAGTCAGCATTTT | CASSQDVGQALSQHF
. | . | TRBJ2-5 | TRBV29-1 | TGCAGCGTTGAGGCGGTGGGAGAGTCAGCCGAGACCCAGTACTTC | CSVEAVGESAETQYF
. | many | TRBJ2-1 | TRBV7-2 | TGTGCCAGCTTCGGCTCCTACAATGAGCAGTTCTTC | CASFGSYNEQFF
. | few | TRBJ2-1 | TRBV10-3 | TGTGCCATCAGTGAGTCGATTCTGGGCGACTCCTACAATGAGCAGTTCTTC | CAISESILGDSYNEQFF
TRBD2 | . | TRBJ2-2 | TRBV4-2 | TGTGCCAGCAGCCAAGAAGGGGGACTAGTTATGACCGGGGAGCTGTTTTTT | CASSQEGGLVMTGELFF
. | . | TRBJ2-7 | TRBV6-1 | TGTGCCAGCAGTGAAATGGGGGGTTACTACGAGCAGTACTTC | CASSEMGGYYEQYF
. | many | TRBJ1-6 | TRBV7-8 | TGTGCCAGCAGCTTAGCTAATTCACCCCTCCACTTT | CASSLANSPLHF
TRBD1 | . | TRBJ2-5 | TRBV9 | TGTGCCAGCAGCCGAGGACAGGGCCAAGAGACCCAGTACTTC | CASSRGQGQETQYF
. | few | TRBJ2-3 | TRBV6-6 | TGTGCCAGCAGTTACTCGAGACAGGCGTTGGGCACAGATACGCAGTATTTT | CASSYSRQALGTDTQYF
. | many | TRBJ2-7 | TRBV7-9 | TGTGCCAGCAGCCCCCAGGGTTCTTCAGCCTACGAGCAGTACTTC | CASSPQGSSAYEQYF
TRBD2 | . | TRBJ2-2 | TRBV27 | TGTGCCAGCAGTTTCTTATGGAGCGGGGGGGCTCCCGGGGAGCTGTTTTTT | CASSFLWSGGAPGELFF
. | . | TRBJ2-5 | TRBV7-3 | TGTGCCAGCAGCTTAAATGGCCCCCTCGGGGAGACCCAGTACTTC | CASSLNGPLGETQYF
TRBD2 | . | TRBJ2-1 | TRBV7-9 | TGTGCCAGCAGCTTACCCCAACTAGGGCGCGGGGGGTTCGATGAGCAGTTCTTC | CASSLPQLGRGGFDEQFF
. | few | TRBJ2-5 | TRBV7-9 | TGTGCCAGCAGCTTAAGCCTCCAAGAGACCCAGTACTTC | CASSLSLQETQYF
TRBD2 | . | TRBJ2-5 | TRBV7-6 | TGTGCCAGCAGCTACCGACTAGCGGGGCAACAAGAGACCCAGTACTTC | CASSYRLAGQQETQYF
TRBD1 | . | TRBJ1-6 | TRBV28 | TGTGCCAGCCGCCAGGTCGGGACAGGGAGTTCACCCCTCCACTTT | CASRQVGTGSSPLHF